The sequence of this TCR beta chain was determined in a study of PD-1 blockade in classical Hodgkin lymphoma. Study summary: Patients got intravenous nivolumab 3 mg/kg every 2 weeks.

Germline CDR1 reads KGHSH; CDR2 reads LQKENI. V lost 1 base and J 0 bases, leaving 11 bases between the germline ends. This CDR3 region has 16 residues. Autologous stem cell transplantation was followed by relapse in every patient, and brentuximab vedotin exposure varied. Profiling relied on immunoSEQ multiplex PCR, and the TCRdb table lists in-frame clones only, not all of them. The repertoire holds about 110,000 clones, about nine tenths seen once, with about 20% in the top ten. The receptor was isolated from a human donor with classical Hodgkin lymphoma. This chain links TRBV18 with TRBJ2-3, with D possibly TRBD1 on 5 matching bases. The material sequenced was peripheral blood mononuclear cells (PBMCs), taken before the second cycle of nivolumab. CDR3 residues: CASSPQGLSSTDTQYF. The CDR3 DNA follows: TGTGCCAGCTCACCACAGGGGCTCTCCAGCACAGATACGCAGTATTTT.